Each of the 22 T cell receptor beta chains below was sequenced from the same sample in a study of T cell responses to AZD1222 COVID-19 vaccine (TCRdb year 2021). The library was built by means of the immunoSEQ multiplex PCR assay. This is the immuneACCESS table as TCRdb keeps it, with only in-frame sequences that have V and J called. A part of the clones is gone; compared with another copy, unresolved V genes explain less than half, and the rest is unexplained. The sample includes about 200,000 clones, with approximately 93% observed a single time. The ten largest clonotypes hold about 1% of the sample. Explained via the paper, the time point label denotes: about 28 days (+/-7) after the second vaccine dose. The sequences come from peripheral blood, collected 28 days after the second AZD1222 dose. The source is an adult who received the AZD1222 COVID-19 vaccine.

This clone was counted once. The CDR3 region has the DNA TGTGCCAGCAGTGTCGGGACAATCGGTGTGACCCAGTACTTC. Amino acids: CASSVGTIGVTQYF. The V and J genes are TRBV6-4 and TRBJ2-5; tentatively, D is TRBD1 (6 bases). The CDR3 is made up of 14 amino acids. Germline assignment: CDR1 MRHNA and CDR2 SNTAGT. Trimming removed 4 bases at V and 7 bases at J, with 16 bases between.

V and J are TRBV25-1 and TRBJ2-2; D unresolved. This CDR3 spans 14 amino acids. Germline CDR1 MGHDK, CDR2 SYGVNS. V dropped 2 bases and J dropped 1 base, with 5 bases sitting between them. CDR3 sequence reads: CASSEQMNTGELFF. CDR3 nucleotide sequence: TGTGCCAGCAGTGAACAGATGAACACCGGGGAGCTGTTTTTT. The variable domain in full, completed from reference TRBV25-1 and TRBJ2-2, reads EADIYQTPRYLVIGTGKKITLECSQTMGHDKMYWYQQDPGMELHLIHYSYGVNSTEKGDLSSESTVSRIRTEHFPLTLESARPSHTSQYLCASSEQMNTGELFFGEGSRLTVL.

CDR3 region: CASRTNPGYSPLHF. In DNA, the CDR3 is TGCGCCAGCAGAACAAACCCAGGGTATTCACCCCTCCACTTT. The rearrangement links TRBV5-1 to TRBJ1-6; tentatively, D is TRBD1 (5 bases). Germline lookup yields CDR1 SGHRS and CDR2 YFSETQ. The germline V and J ends were trimmed by 5 bases and 8 bases, with 14 bases remaining between them. The CDR3 is made up of 14 amino acids.

Turning to this clone: Different DNA sequences within this sample yield the same CDR3. V and J are TRBV5-1 and TRBJ2-2; tentatively, D is TRBD2 (6 bases). The CDR3 sequence is 16 residues long. V was clipped by 0 bases and J by 0 bases, with 9 bases between them. CDR1 and CDR2 from the germline V gene are SGHRS and YFSETQ. Here the CDR3 reads CASSLAGSANTGELFF. The CDR3 DNA follows: TGCGCCAGCAGCTTGGCCGGGAGCGCGAACACCGGGGAGCTGTTTTTT.

The genes are TRBV6-5 and TRBJ1-5; D unclear. CDR1 and CDR2 from the germline V gene are MNHEY and SVGAGI. V dropped 5 bases and J dropped 4 bases, with 9 bases sitting between them. CDR3 size: 13 residues. Here the CDR3 DNA reads TGTGCCAGCAGTCCCGACTGGAATCAGCCCCAGCATTTT. This gives the protein CASSPDWNQPQHF.

This clone was seen a single time. V and J are TRBV6-1 and TRBJ1-2; no clear D gene. CDR1 is MNHNS, CDR2 SASEGT, per germline. This CDR3 spans 15 amino acids. V was trimmed by 0 bases and J by 3 bases, leaving 11 bases between them. CDR3 in amino acids: CASSEAWTGYYGYTF. The CDR3 DNA reads TGTGCCAGCAGTGAAGCCTGGACGGGTTACTATGGCTACACCTTC.

This clone was recorded once. The chain couples TRBV10-3 to TRBJ1-3; 7 bases match TRBD1. CDR1 ENHRY and CDR2 SYGVKD come from the germline V gene. Trimming removed 2 bases from V and 4 bases from J; junction bases left unmatched: 2. This CDR3 is built from 14 residues. CDR3 nucleotide sequence: TGTGCCATCAGTGAGGCGACAGGGGGAAACACCATATATTTT. Protein: CAISEATGGNTIYF.

The chain links TRBV2 to TRBJ1-2; possibly TRBD1 for D (5 bases). CDR3 size: 12 residues. The V end was cut by 3 bases, the J end by 6 bases, with 8 bases between. In germline, CDR1 is SNHLY, CDR2 FYNNEI. CDR3 sequence: CASSEGRDGYTF. CDR3 in DNA: TGTGCCAGCAGTGAGGGGCGGGATGGCTACACCTTC.

The chain employs TRBV10-2 and TRBJ2-3; D is perhaps TRBD1 (5 bases). In germline, CDR1 is WSHSY, CDR2 SAAADI. V was pared by 0 bases and J by 4 bases, with 11 bases between. This CDR3 has 15 amino acids. As DNA, the CDR3 is TGCGCCAGCAGTGAGTCGGACAAAAGGGCAGATACGCAGTATTTT. Its translation: CASSESDKRADTQYF.

The chain uses TRBV13 and TRBJ2-7; D uncertain. The CDR3 covers 15 residues. The V end was cut by 2 bases, the J end by 7 bases, with 18 bases between. Per germline, CDR1 PRHDT and CDR2 FYEKMQ (reference sequence). CDR3 nucleotide sequence: TGTGCCAGCAGCTTATCCCGAAACCGGCCGTGGGAGCAGTACTTC. Its translation: CASSLSRNRPWEQYF. Looking up the rest from reference TRBV13 and TRBJ2-7 gives the full variable domain: AAGVIQSPRHLIKEKRETATLKCYPIPRHDTVYWYQQGPGQDPQFLISFYEKMQSDKGSIPDRFSAQQFSDYHSELNMSSLELGDSALYFCASSLSRNRPWEQYFGPGTRLTVT.

This chain uses TRBV25-1 with TRBJ1-6, with 7 nucleotides matching TRBD1. V lost 2 bases and J lost 5; bases outside the gene matches: 9. The CDR3 is 17 residues long. Germline CDR1 reads MGHDK; CDR2 reads SYGVNS. CDR3 protein: CASSEQQGFTNNSPLHF. CDR3 nucleotides: TGTGCCAGCAGTGAACAACAGGGGTTCACGAATAATTCACCCCTCCACTTT.

The chain links TRBV7-3 to TRBJ2-5, with no clear D. Germline CDR1 and CDR2: SGHTA and FQGTGA. The CDR3 length is 14 residues. V was cut by 5 bases and J by 1 base, with 11 bases left in between. CDR3 loop: CASSLNGIQETQYF. CDR3 coding DNA: TGTGCCAGCAGCCTGAATGGAATCCAAGAGACCCAGTACTTC.

The J gene is TRBJ2-6, the V gene TRBV5-6; maybe TRBD1 (5 bases). The V gene's germline CDR1 is SGHDT and CDR2 YYEEEE. Trimming left V 2 bases short and J 4 bases short, with 16 bases between. The CDR3 has 17 residues. The CDR3 protein is CASSFGQGSVGANVLTF. CDR3 in DNA: TGTGCCAGCAGCTTTGGCCAGGGTTCCGTGGGGGCCAACGTCCTGACTTTC.

The chain joins TRBV6-1 to TRBJ1-5; TRBD1 agrees at 7 bases. V lost 2 bases, J lost 7 bases, and 8 bases stayed unmatched. Germline values: CDR1 MNHNS, CDR2 SASEGT. The CDR3 covers 15 residues. The DNA for the CDR3 is TGTGCCAGCAGTGAACGAGGGACAGCGGGCCAGCCCCAGCATTTT. Its translation: CASSERGTAGQPQHF.

This clone showed up just once. The gene calls are TRBV7-2 and TRBJ1-1, with D possibly matching TRBD1 (5 bases). The germline V gene has CDR1 SGHTA and CDR2 FQGNSA. V lost 5 bases to trimming and J lost 1 base, with 14 bases between them. The CDR3 is 15 amino acids. The CDR3: CASSARGGENTEAFF. The CDR3, as DNA: TGTGCCAGCAGCGCAAGGGGCGGGGAGAACACTGAAGCTTTCTTT.

The chain combines TRBV4-1 with TRBJ2-5; 9 positions match TRBD2. The length of the CDR3 is 15 residues. Germline V gene sequence: CDR1 MGHRA, CDR2 YSYEKL. After removal of 5 bases from V and 5 bases from J, the junction contained 9 bases not matched to a gene. As DNA, the CDR3 is TGCGCCAGCAGCTACGGGAGCGGGGGGCGGGAGACCCAGTACTTC. It translates to CASSYGSGGRETQYF.

The V call is TRBV28, the J call TRBJ2-7; tentatively, D is TRBD1 or TRBD2 (5 bases each). The CDR3 consists of 17 residues. CDR1 and CDR2 (germline): MDHEN, SYDVKM. Trimming took 2 bases from V and 3 from J, leaving 20 bases between them. The CDR3 sequence: CASSLGPGAPGDYEQYF. The CDR3 DNA is TGTGCCAGCAGTTTAGGTCCCGGGGCCCCAGGCGACTACGAGCAGTACTTC. Drawing the rest from reference TRBV28 and TRBJ2-7, the complete variable domain is DVKVTQSSRYLVKRTGEKVFLECVQDMDHENMFWYRQDPGLGLRLIYFSYDVKMKEKGDIPEGYSVSREKKERFSLILESASTNQTSMYLCASSLGPGAPGDYEQYFGPGTRLTVT.

The chain combines TRBV10-2 with TRBJ1-6, with D uncertain. The V and J ends lost 7 bases and 0 bases respectively, with 10 bases between them. Germline loops: CDR1 WSHSY, CDR2 SAAADI. The CDR3 runs 15 residues. The CDR3, as DNA: TGCGCCAGCACCAGAAGTATCTCCTATAATTCACCCCTCCACTTT. Its protein is CASTRSISYNSPLHF.

The gene calls are TRBV12-3 or TRBV12-4 and TRBJ1-2, with D maybe TRBD1 (5 bases). The V end lost 5 bases, the J end lost 4 bases, and 11 bases lay between the germline ends. This CDR3 contains 13 residues. Here the CDR3 DNA reads TGTGCCAGCAGTCCTGAGGGACGCTATGGCTACACCTTC. This gives the protein CASSPEGRYGYTF.

The genes are TRBV7-8 and TRBJ2-3, with 10 bases lining up with TRBD1. The CDR3 loop spans 17 amino acids. The J segment lost 1 base and the V segment lost 1 base, leaving 5 bases of the junction unmatched. Germline values: CDR1 SGHVS, CDR2 FQNEAQ. The CDR3 DNA is TGTGCCAGCAGCTTAGTGGGACAGGGGTTTCGCACAGATACGCAGTATTTT. Amino acids: CASSLVGQGFRTDTQYF.

CDR3 in amino acids: CASSQKGSGGNNEQFF. As DNA, the CDR3 is TGTGCCAGCAGCCAGAAAGGGAGCGGGGGCAACAATGAGCAGTTCTTC. The chain recombines TRBV5-4 with TRBJ2-1, with 8 bases aligning to TRBD2. CDR3 size: 16 residues. CDR1 and CDR2 (germline): SGHNT, YYREEE (reference sequence). J gave up 5 bases and V 4 bases, and 11 bases lay outside the gene matches. The full variable domain, with the rest looked up from reference TRBV5-4 and TRBJ2-1, is ETGVTQSPTHLIKTRGQQVTLRCSSQSGHNTVSWYQQALGQGPQFIFQYYREEENGRGNFPPRFSGLQFPNYSSELNVNALELDDSALYLCASSQKGSGGNNEQFFGPGTRLTVL.

This sequence joins TRBV5-8 and TRBJ1-6; perhaps TRBD1 as D (6 bases). Germline V gene lookup returns CDR1 SGHTS and CDR2 YDEGEE. The CDR3 contains 11 residues. The V end was cut by 7 bases, the J end by 14 bases, with 13 bases between. CDR3 region: CASSRRGALHF. Here the CDR3 DNA reads TGTGCCAGCTCGCGCAGGGGAGCCCTCCACTTT. The full variable domain, with the rest looked up from reference TRBV5-8 and TRBJ1-6, is EAGVTQSPTHLIKTRGQQATLRCSPISGHTSVYWYQQALGLGLQFLLWYDEGEERNRGNFPPRFSGRQFPNYSSELNVNALELEDSALYLCASSRRGALHFGNGTRLTVT.